This T cell receptor (beta chain) appears in the sequencing data of a study of T cells after yellow fever vaccination. TCRdb analysed the 5' RACE reads with MiXCR anew, one entry per CDR3 protein. The sample comprises some 600,000 distinct CDR3 sequences, around an eighth of which are singletons, and 15% rests with the top ten. The sample holds a few counts of this clonotype. Its specificity is unknown. V shed 4 bases and J shed 7 bases, with 12 bases lying between them. The length of the CDR3 is 13 residues. Germline CDR1 SGHRS, CDR2 YFSETQ. Regarding the study as a whole: Once the booster was given, most primary-vaccination clones reappeared, at about 95% for CD4 and more than 85% for CD8.

The input for sequencing was PBMCs, taken on the day of the yellow fever booster vaccination. The V call is TRBV5-1, the J call TRBJ1-5, with D perhaps TRBD1 (5 bases). This receptor was taken from a man aged 25-45 years who received the YFV17D yellow fever vaccine. This CDR3 reads CASSPEGLQPQHF. The CDR3 DNA reads TGCGCCAGCAGCCCTGAGGGGTTGCAGCCCCAGCATTTT.